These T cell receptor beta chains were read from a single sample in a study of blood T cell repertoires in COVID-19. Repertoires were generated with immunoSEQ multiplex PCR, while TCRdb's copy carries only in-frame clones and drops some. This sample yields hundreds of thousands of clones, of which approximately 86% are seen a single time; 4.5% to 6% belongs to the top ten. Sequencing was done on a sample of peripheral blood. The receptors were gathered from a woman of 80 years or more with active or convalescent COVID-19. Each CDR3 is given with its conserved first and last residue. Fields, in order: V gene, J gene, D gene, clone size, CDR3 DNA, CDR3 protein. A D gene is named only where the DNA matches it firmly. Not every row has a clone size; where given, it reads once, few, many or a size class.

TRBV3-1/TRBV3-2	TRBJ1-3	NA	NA	TGTGCCAGCAGCCTCCTAGGGGACTCTGGAAACACCATATATTTT	CASSLLGDSGNTIYF
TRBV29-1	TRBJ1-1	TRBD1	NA	TGCGTATCTGGAGACAGGGGGACAAACACTGAAGCTTTCTTT	CVSGDRGTNTEAFF
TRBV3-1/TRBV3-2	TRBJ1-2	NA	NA	TGTGCCAGCAGCCAACCCAGGGGTCCTAACTATGGCTACACCTTC	CASSQPRGPNYGYTF
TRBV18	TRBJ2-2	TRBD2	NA	TGTGCCAGCTCACCAGGACTAGCCGCCGGGGAGCTGTTTTTT	CASSPGLAAGELFF
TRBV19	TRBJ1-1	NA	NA	TGTGCCTCCAATTACGCGAGGTCCGCCATGAACACTGAAGCTTTCTTT	CASNYARSAMNTEAFF
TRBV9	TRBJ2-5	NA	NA	TGTGCCAGCAGCGTAGCGGGGGGACAATCAGGGGAGACCCAGTACTTC	CASSVAGGQSGETQYF
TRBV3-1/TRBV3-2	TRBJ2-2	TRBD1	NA	TGTGCCAGCAGGGACAGGGTAATCGGGGAGCTGTTTTTT	CASRDRVIGELFF
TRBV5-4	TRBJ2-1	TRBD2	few	TGTGCCAGCAGCACTAGCGGGGGGTCCTACAATGAGCAGTTCTTC	CASSTSGGSYNEQFF
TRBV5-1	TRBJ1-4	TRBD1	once	TGCGCCAGCAGTTTGGACAGGGCTAATGAAAAACTGTTTTTT	CASSLDRANEKLFF
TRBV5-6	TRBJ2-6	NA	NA	TGTGCCAGCAGCTTGAGAGGGTCTGGGGCCAACGTCCTGACTTTC	CASSLRGSGANVLTF
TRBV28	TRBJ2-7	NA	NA	TGTGCCAGCAGTCTGAGGAGTTCGACAGGCAGCTCCTACGAGCAGTACTTC	CASSLRSSTGSSYEQYF
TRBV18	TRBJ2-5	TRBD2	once	TGTGCCAGCTCACTGGCGGGAGATCAAGAGACCCAGTACTTC	CASSLAGDQETQYF
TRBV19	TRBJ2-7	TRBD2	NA	TGTGCCAGTAGCCCGACTAGCGGGGGATACGAGCAGTACTTC	CASSPTSGGYEQYF
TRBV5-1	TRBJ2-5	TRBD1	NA	TGCGCCAGCAGAACGGGACAGAATCAAGAGACCCAGTACTTC	CASRTGQNQETQYF
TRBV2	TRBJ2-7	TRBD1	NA	TGTGCCAGCAGTGATGCAGGACAGGCAAGGGACGAGCAGTACTTC	CASSDAGQARDEQYF
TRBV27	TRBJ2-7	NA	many	TGTGCCAGCAGTTTGGCCGCCACCTACGAGCAGTACTTC	CASSLAATYEQYF
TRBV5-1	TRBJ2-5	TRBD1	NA	TGCGCCAGCAGCTTGGTCCAGGGGGCAGGAGAGACCCAGTACTTC	CASSLVQGAGETQYF
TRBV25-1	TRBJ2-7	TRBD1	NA	TGTGCCAGCAGTAAAGGACAGGGGCAGTCCGAGCAGTACTTC	CASSKGQGQSEQYF
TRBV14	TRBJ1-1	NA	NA	TGTGCCAGCAGCCAAGTCAGGGGAACTGAAGCTTTCTTT	CASSQVRGTEAFF
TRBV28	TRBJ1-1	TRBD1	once	TGTGCCAGCAGGTACAGGGGTTTATTGAACACTGAAGCTTTCTTT	CASRYRGLLNTEAFF
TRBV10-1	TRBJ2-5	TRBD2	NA	TGCGCCAGCAGTGAGTCTACAAGGGGCGGGAGAGAGACCCAGTACTTC	CASSESTRGGRETQYF
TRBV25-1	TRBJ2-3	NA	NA	TGTGCCAGCAGTGAAGGGGCGAACAGATACACAGATACGCAGTATTTT	CASSEGANRYTDTQYF
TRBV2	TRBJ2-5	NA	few	TGTGCCAGCAGTAACCGGGCCACGGGGAGAGAGACCCAGTACTTC	CASSNRATGRETQYF
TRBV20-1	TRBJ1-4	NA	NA	TGCAGTGCTAGTTCCCCCAGTTCATTGGCTAATGAAAAACTGTTTTTT	CSASSPSSLANEKLFF
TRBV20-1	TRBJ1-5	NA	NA	TGCAGTGCTCCCGTAGGGGACACACGGCATTTT	CSAPVGDTRHF
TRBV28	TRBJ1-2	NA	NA	TGTGCCAGCAGTTCCTTGGGGGCCCCGACCCCTTATGGCTACACCTTC	CASSSLGAPTPYGYTF
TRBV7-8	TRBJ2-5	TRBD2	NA	TGTGCCAGCAGCTTAGCACTAACTAGCGGGGGGGCCCGCGAGACCCAGTACTTC	CASSLALTSGGARETQYF
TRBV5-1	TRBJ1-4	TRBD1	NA	TGCGCCAGCAGCTCGTACACAGGGGGTGAAAAACTGTTTTTT	CASSSYTGGEKLFF
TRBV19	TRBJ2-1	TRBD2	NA	TGTGCCAGTAGTTTTCCGGTCGGACTAGCGGGAGATGCCCATGAGCAGTTCTTC	CASSFPVGLAGDAHEQFF
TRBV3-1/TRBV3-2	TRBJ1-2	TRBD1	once	TGTGCCAGCAGCCAATCTGGACAGGCACTATATGGCTACACCTTC	CASSQSGQALYGYTF
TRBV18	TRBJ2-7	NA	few	TGTGCCAGCTCACCACAGGGGGGGAACGAGCAGTACTTC	CASSPQGGNEQYF
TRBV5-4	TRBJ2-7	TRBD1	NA	TGTGCCAGCAGCATGGCAGGGGGCTACGAGCAGTACTTC	CASSMAGGYEQYF
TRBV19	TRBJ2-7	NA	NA	TGTGCCAGTAGTATCCAAGGGCAGCAGGGTAACGAGCAGTACTTC	CASSIQGQQGNEQYF
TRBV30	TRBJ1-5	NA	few	TGTGCCTGGAGTGTACAGACCCGGAAGCCCCAGCATTTT	CAWSVQTRKPQHF
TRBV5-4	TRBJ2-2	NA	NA	TGTGCCAGCAGCTTGCAGGGAAGGCAGAACACCGGGGAGCTGTTTTTT	CASSLQGRQNTGELFF
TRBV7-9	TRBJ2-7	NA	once	TGTGCCAGCAGCTTAGCGCGCTGGGAGCAGTACTTC	CASSLARWEQYF
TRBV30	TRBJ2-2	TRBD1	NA	TGTGCCTGGAGATCGACAGGGGATTACACCGGGGAGCTGTTTTTT	CAWRSTGDYTGELFF
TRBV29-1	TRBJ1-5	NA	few	TGCAGCGCTACCTCAGGGGATCAGCCCCAGCATTTT	CSATSGDQPQHF
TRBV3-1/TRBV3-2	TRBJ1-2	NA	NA	TGTGCCAGCAGCCAGGACGGGACACCCGATGGCTATGGCTACACCTTC	CASSQDGTPDGYGYTF
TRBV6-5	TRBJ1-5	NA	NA	TGTGCCAGCGAGGTAGGCAATCAGCCCCAGCATTTT	CASEVGNQPQHF
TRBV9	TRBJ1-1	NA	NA	TGTGCCAGCAGCGTAGAAGTGGGGGCAAACACTGAAGCTTTCTTT	CASSVEVGANTEAFF
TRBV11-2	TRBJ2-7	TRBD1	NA	TGTGCCAGCAGCTTAATGGGGACAGGGGGCTTCGACGAGCAGTACTTC	CASSLMGTGGFDEQYF
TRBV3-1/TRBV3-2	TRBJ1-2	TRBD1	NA	TGTGCCAGCAGCCCCGGGACAGGCTATGGCTACACCTTC	CASSPGTGYGYTF
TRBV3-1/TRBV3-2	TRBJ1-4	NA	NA	TGTGCCAGCAGCCAATTTAGTGACAGCGAAAAACTGTTTTTT	CASSQFSDSEKLFF
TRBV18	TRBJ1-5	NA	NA	TGTGCCAGCTCACCAACCCAGGGATTGGAGCCCCAGCATTTT	CASSPTQGLEPQHF
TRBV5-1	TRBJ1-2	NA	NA	TGCGCCAGCAGGCCAGGAACCGATGGCTACACCTTC	CASRPGTDGYTF
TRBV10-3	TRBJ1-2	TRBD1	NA	TGTGCCATCGGTCGGGACAGGGTAGGGTATGGCTACACCTTC	CAIGRDRVGYGYTF